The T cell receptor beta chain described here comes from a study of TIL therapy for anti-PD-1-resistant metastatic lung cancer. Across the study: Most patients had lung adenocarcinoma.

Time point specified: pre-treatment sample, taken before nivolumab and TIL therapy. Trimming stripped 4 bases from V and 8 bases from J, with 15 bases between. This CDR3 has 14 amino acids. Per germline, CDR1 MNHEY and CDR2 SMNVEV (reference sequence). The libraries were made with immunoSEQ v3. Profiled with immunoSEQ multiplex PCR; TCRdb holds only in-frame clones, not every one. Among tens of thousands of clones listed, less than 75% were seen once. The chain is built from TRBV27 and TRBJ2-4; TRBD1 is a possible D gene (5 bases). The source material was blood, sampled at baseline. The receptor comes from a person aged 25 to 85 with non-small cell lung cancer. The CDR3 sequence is CASSSNRLADIQYF. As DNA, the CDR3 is TGTGCCAGCAGTTCGAACAGGTTGGCGGACATTCAGTACTTC.